This is a list of T cell receptor beta chains from one sample in a study of T cell responses to AZD1222 COVID-19 vaccine. This table comes from immunoSEQ multiplex PCR, and its TCRdb copy is limited to in-frame clones, with some not included. The sample lists over 130,000 clones; about 90% were seen once. The material sequenced was peripheral blood, taken 28 days after the second dose of the MenACWY control vaccine. The receptor set was obtained from an adult who received the MenACWY meningococcal vaccine as a control. CDR3s include the opening cysteine and the closing phenylalanine or tryptophan. A D gene is named only where the DNA matches it firmly. Part of the rows lack a size; the others show once, few, many or a class for expanded clones.

d_call	clone_size	j_call	v_call	cdr3_aa	cdr3_nt
.	.	TRBJ2-5	TRBV19	CASRDGGVRETQYF	TGTGCCAGTAGGGATGGAGGGGTACGGGAGACCCAGTACTTC
.	.	TRBJ1-3	TRBV28	CASSLVQLSTIYF	TGTGCCAGCAGTTTAGTCCAGCTCTCCACCATATATTTT
.	.	TRBJ1-4	TRBV6-5	CASSPTKKSTEKLFF	TGTGCCAGCAGTCCCACCAAAAAATCTACTGAAAAACTGTTTTTT
TRBD1	.	TRBJ1-1	TRBV9	CASSVGIGTDTEAFF	TGTGCCAGCAGCGTAGGAATTGGGACAGACACTGAAGCTTTCTTT
.	.	TRBJ2-7	TRBV2	CASRGISYEQYF	TGTGCCAGCAGAGGGATCTCCTACGAGCAGTACTTC
.	.	TRBJ1-3	TRBV28	CASSLTRGRPGNTIYF	TGTGCCAGCAGTTTAACCCGGGGAAGGCCTGGAAACACCATATATTTT
.	.	TRBJ1-4	TRBV18	CASSPSPVGGAGNEKLFF	TGTGCCAGCTCACCATCCCCCGTGGGGGGCGCGGGTAATGAAAAACTGTTTTTT
.	.	TRBJ1-3	TRBV27	CASSSGSLGNTIYF	TGTGCCAGCAGTTCCGGCTCTCTCGGAAACACCATATATTTT
.	.	TRBJ1-5	TRBV6-1	CASSENYSNQPQHF	TGTGCCAGCAGTGAAAATTATAGCAATCAGCCCCAGCATTTT
TRBD2	.	TRBJ2-5	TRBV4-1	CASSQDPAGVGETQYF	TGCGCCAGCAGCCAAGATCCAGCGGGAGTAGGAGAGACCCAGTACTTC
.	once	TRBJ1-2	TRBV29-1	CSAQQGLYGYTF	TGCAGCGCCCAACAAGGTCTCTATGGCTACACCTTC
.	.	TRBJ1-2	TRBV28	CASSNIANYGYTF	TGTGCCAGCAGTAACATAGCTAACTATGGCTACACCTTC
.	.	TRBJ2-3	TRBV7-2	CASSFYSSTDTQYF	TGTGCCAGCAGCTTTTACAGCAGCACAGATACGCAGTATTTT
.	.	TRBJ1-2	TRBV10-3	CAISDGGYGYTF	TGTGCCATCAGTGACGGGGGCTATGGCTACACCTTC
.	.	TRBJ2-7	TRBV6-2/TRBV6-3	CASSYPTGTAYEQYF	TGTGCCAGCAGTTATCCGACCGGGACGGCCTACGAGCAGTACTTC
.	.	TRBJ1-3	TRBV15	CATSRGPTTGNTIYF	TGTGCCACCAGCAGAGGTCCAACAACTGGAAACACCATATATTTT
TRBD2	few	TRBJ2-1	TRBV6-5	CASSVSGSYNEQFF	TGTGCCAGCAGCGTAAGCGGGAGCTACAATGAGCAGTTCTTC
.	few	TRBJ1-4	TRBV4-1	CASSQGIGQGGEKLFF	TGCGCCAGCAGCCAAGGGATAGGGCAGGGTGGCGAAAAACTGTTTTTT
TRBD1	.	TRBJ1-5	TRBV5-6	CASSNGQGSQPQHF	TGTGCCAGCAGTAATGGACAGGGCAGTCAGCCCCAGCATTTT
.	.	TRBJ2-7	TRBV2	CASTPDAGSYEQYF	TGTGCCAGCACCCCGGATGCGGGCTCCTACGAGCAGTACTTC
TRBD1	once	TRBJ1-1	TRBV20-1	CSACDRGDAEAFF	TGCAGTGCTTGTGACAGGGGGGACGCTGAAGCTTTCTTT
TRBD2	.	TRBJ2-3	TRBV10-3	CAISAQPTASGGVADTQYF	TGTGCCATCAGTGCACAACCCACAGCTAGCGGGGGAGTTGCAGATACGCAGTATTTT
.	.	TRBJ2-2	TRBV2	CASSVRPSDTGELFF	TGTGCCAGCAGTGTGAGGCCGAGCGACACCGGGGAGCTGTTTTTT
TRBD2	once	TRBJ2-5	TRBV7-2	CASSFRGEETQYF	TGTGCCAGCAGCTTCCGGGGGGAAGAGACCCAGTACTTC
TRBD1	.	TRBJ2-7	TRBV2	CASSGGQGAIYEQYF	TGTGCCAGCAGTGGAGGGCAGGGGGCTATCTACGAGCAGTACTTC
TRBD1	.	TRBJ1-5	TRBV19	CASSIISGGTQPQHF	TGTGCCAGTAGTATAATATCAGGGGGTACTCAGCCCCAGCATTTT
.	.	TRBJ1-5	TRBV6-1	CASSELGNQPQHF	TGTGCCAGCAGTGAATTGGGCAATCAGCCCCAGCATTTT
TRBD1	once	TRBJ1-6	TRBV7-9	CASSLEDWTGRAVSPLHF	TGTGCCAGCAGCTTAGAAGACTGGACAGGGCGCGCGGTTTCACCCCTCCACTTT
TRBD1	.	TRBJ2-7	TRBV29-1	CSARQGGSYEQYF	TGCAGCGCCAGACAGGGGGGAAGCTACGAGCAGTACTTC
TRBD1	.	TRBJ1-1	TRBV10-1	CASTTGTGGEGTEAFF	TGCGCCAGCACCACCGGGACAGGGGGCGAGGGCACTGAAGCTTTCTTT
.	once	TRBJ2-5	TRBV7-9	CASSLLPEGEIQYF	TGTGCCAGCAGCTTACTCCCGGAGGGAGAGATCCAGTACTTC
TRBD2	.	TRBJ2-7	TRBV7-3	CASSRTGLAGDEQYF	TGTGCCAGCAGTCGTACCGGGCTAGCGGGAGACGAGCAGTACTTC
.	.	TRBJ2-7	TRBV7-8	CASSLVLVEQYF	TGTGCCAGCAGCTTAGTACTAGTAGAGCAGTACTTC
TRBD2	.	TRBJ2-1	TRBV27	CASSGAGGFKDEQFF	TGTGCCAGTTCGGGAGCGGGAGGGTTTAAGGATGAGCAGTTCTTC
TRBD1	few	TRBJ1-2	TRBV2	CASSELGPTGDGYTF	TGTGCCAGCAGTGAACTAGGGCCGACAGGGGACGGCTACACCTTC
TRBD2	.	TRBJ2-1	TRBV5-1	CASSPGLASYNEQFF	TGCGCCAGCAGCCCAGGACTAGCGAGCTACAATGAGCAGTTCTTC
TRBD2	.	TRBJ2-1	TRBV19	CASSIGPGTSGNEQFF	TGTGCCAGTAGTATAGGACCCGGGACTAGCGGGAATGAGCAGTTCTTC